This is a list of T cell receptor beta chains from one sample in a study of T cells in Graves' hyperthyroidism and ophthalmopathy. TCRdb reprocessed the multiplex PCR reads with MiXCR, giving one entry per CDR3 protein. The table shows 400,000 or so distinct CDR3 sequences, with roughly 15% occurring only once. The sequencing input was blood. The source of these receptors is a woman in her 30s with Graves' ophthalmopathy. The CDR3 runs from the conserved cysteine through the conserved F or W. A D gene is named only where the DNA matches it firmly. Part of the rows lack a size; the others show once, few, many or a class for expanded clones.

v_gene	abundance	j_gene	d_gene	CDR3aa	CDR3nt
TRBV9	many	TRBJ2-5	NA	CASSSPPGTQYF	TGTGCCAGCAGCTCCCCCCCGGGGACCCAGTACTTC
TRBV28	many	TRBJ2-7	NA	CASRDASLYTDYEQYF	TGTGCCAGCCGGGACGCCAGCCTATATACTGATTACGAGCAGTACTTC
TRBV9	many	TRBJ1-1	TRBD1	CASSVLSTGSAFF	TGTGCCAGCAGCGTTCTATCGACAGGGTCCGCTTTCTTT
TRBV7-9	many	TRBJ2-2	TRBD1	CASSYDRGGTGELFF	TGTGCCAGCAGCTACGACAGGGGTGGCACCGGGGAGCTGTTTTTT
TRBV29-1	many	TRBJ2-1	NA	CSVEGGSANNEQFF	TGCAGCGTTGAAGGCGGGTCCGCTAACAATGAGCAGTTCTTC
TRBV2	many	TRBJ1-1	NA	CASRTLSTGAEAFF	TGTGCCAGCAGGACTTTAAGTACGGGAGCTGAAGCTTTCTTT
TRBV2	many	TRBJ1-2	TRBD1	CADPGQGIYGYTF	TGTGCAGACCCGGGACAGGGTATCTATGGCTACACCTTC
TRBV6-4	many	TRBJ2-2	NA	CASMSEGSLANTGELFF	TGTGCCAGCATGAGTGAAGGGAGCCTTGCGAACACCGGGGAGCTGTTTTTT
TRBV24-1	many	TRBJ2-5	NA	CATSDLDRGIGETQYF	TGTGCCACCAGTGATTTAGATAGGGGAATTGGAGAGACCCAGTACTTC
TRBV27	many	TRBJ2-4	TRBD1	CASSTRKQGLAKNIQYF	TGTGCCAGCAGTACGCGAAAACAGGGGTTAGCCAAAAACATTCAGTACTTC
TRBV2	many	TRBJ2-1	NA	CASSEGWASERDNEQFF	TGTGCCAGCAGTGAAGGCTGGGCTAGTGAACGAGACAATGAGCAGTTCTTC
TRBV14	NA	TRBJ2-3	NA	CASSSGVDTQYF	TGTGCCAGCAGCTCCGGGGTTGATACGCAGTATTTT
TRBV12-3/TRBV12-4	many	TRBJ2-7	NA	CASRSRDGTYEQYF	TGTGCCAGCAGGAGTAGGGACGGCACCTACGAGCAGTACTTC
TRBV20-1	NA	TRBJ2-5	NA	CSASWGGGIQYF	TGCAGTGCTAGTTGGGGAGGGGGGATCCAGTACTTC
TRBV9	NA	TRBJ2-1	TRBD1	CASSTFTRWTGGYNEQFF	TGTGCCAGCAGCACTTTCACCCGATGGACAGGGGGATACAATGAGCAGTTCTTC
TRBV27	many	TRBJ2-7	NA	CASSYGGPYEQYF	TGTGCCAGCAGTTACGGTGGCCCCTACGAGCAGTACTTC
TRBV20-1	many	TRBJ1-1	NA	CSARVSGYMNTEAFF	TGCAGTGCTAGAGTGTCAGGGTACATGAACACTGAAGCTTTCTTT
TRBV20-1	many	TRBJ2-7	NA	CSARDFGQTIYYEQYF	TGCAGTGCTAGAGATTTCGGGCAGACAATTTACTACGAGCAGTACTTC
TRBV3-1	many	TRBJ2-3	NA	CASSQEGAPTDTQYF	TGTGCCAGCAGCCAAGAGGGGGCCCCCACAGATACGCAGTATTTT
TRBV5-6	NA	TRBJ2-1	NA	CASSSFSGNEQFF	TGTGCCAGCAGCTCTTTCTCCGGTAATGAGCAGTTCTTC
TRBV29-1	many	TRBJ2-1	NA	CSVEDPDTYNEQFF	TGCAGCGTTGAAGATCCAGACACCTACAATGAGCAGTTCTTC
TRBV6-1	NA	TRBJ1-2	TRBD1	CAVDRDSNYVYTF	TGTGCCGTAGACAGGGATTCTAACTATGTCTACACCTTC
TRBV12-3/TRBV12-4	NA	TRBJ2-2	NA	CASGLSNAGELFF	TGTGCCAGCGGTTTATCGAATGCCGGGGAGCTGTTTTTT
TRBV7-9	many	TRBJ2-1	TRBD2	CASSLGRGGTNNEQFF	TGTGCCAGCAGCTTAGGTCGCGGGGGGACCAACAATGAGCAGTTCTTC